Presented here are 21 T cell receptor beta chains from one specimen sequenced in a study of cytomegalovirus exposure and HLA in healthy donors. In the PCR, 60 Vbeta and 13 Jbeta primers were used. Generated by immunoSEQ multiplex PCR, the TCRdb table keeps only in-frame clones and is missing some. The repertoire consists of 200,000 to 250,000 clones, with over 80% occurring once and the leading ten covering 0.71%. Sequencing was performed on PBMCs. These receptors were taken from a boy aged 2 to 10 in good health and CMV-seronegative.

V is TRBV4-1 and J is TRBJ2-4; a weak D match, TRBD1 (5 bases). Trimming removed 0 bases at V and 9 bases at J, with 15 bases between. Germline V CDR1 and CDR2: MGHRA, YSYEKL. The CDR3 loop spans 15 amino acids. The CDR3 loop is CASSQDLVRVPIQYF. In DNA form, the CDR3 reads TGCGCCAGCAGCCAAGATCTAGTCAGGGTCCCCATTCAGTACTTC.

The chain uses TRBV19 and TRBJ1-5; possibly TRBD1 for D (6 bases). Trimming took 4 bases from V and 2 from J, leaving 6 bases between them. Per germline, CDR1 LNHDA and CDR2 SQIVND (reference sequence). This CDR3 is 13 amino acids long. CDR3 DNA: TGTGCCAGTAGTAACAGGGGCAATCAGCCCCAGCATTTT. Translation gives CASSNRGNQPQHF. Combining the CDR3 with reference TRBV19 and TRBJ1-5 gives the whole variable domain DGGITQSPKYLFRKEGQNVTLSCEQNLNHDAMYWYRQDPGQGLRLIYYSQIVNDFQKGDIAEGYSVSREKKESFPLTVTSAQKNPTAFYLCASSNRGNQPQHFGDGTRLSIL.

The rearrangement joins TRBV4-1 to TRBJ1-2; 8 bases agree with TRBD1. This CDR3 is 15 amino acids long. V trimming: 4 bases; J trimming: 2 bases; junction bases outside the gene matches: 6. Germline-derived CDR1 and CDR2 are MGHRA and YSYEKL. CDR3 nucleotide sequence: TGCGCCAGCAGCCCCAGGGGGCTGGCAAACTATGGCTACACCTTC. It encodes CASSPRGLANYGYTF.

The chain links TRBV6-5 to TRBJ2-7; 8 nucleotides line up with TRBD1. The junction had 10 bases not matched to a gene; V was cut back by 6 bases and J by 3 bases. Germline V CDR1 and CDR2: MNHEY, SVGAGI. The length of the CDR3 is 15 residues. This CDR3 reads CASSLGTGGLYEQYF. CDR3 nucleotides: TGTGCCAGCAGCCTCGGGACAGGAGGGCTCTACGAGCAGTACTTC.

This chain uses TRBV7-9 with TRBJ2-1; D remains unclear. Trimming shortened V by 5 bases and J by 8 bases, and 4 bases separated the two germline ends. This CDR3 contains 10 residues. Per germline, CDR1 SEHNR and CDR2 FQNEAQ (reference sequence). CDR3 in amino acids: CASSLHEQFF. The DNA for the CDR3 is TGTGCCAGCAGCCTCCATGAGCAGTTCTTC.

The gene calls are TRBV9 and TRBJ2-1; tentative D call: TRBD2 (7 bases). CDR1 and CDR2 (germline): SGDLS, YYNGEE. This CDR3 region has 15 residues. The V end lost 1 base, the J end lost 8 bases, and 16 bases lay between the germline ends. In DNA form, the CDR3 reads TGTGCCAGCAGCGTAATGTGGGGGGGCCTTGATGAGCAGTTCTTC. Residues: CASSVMWGGLDEQFF.

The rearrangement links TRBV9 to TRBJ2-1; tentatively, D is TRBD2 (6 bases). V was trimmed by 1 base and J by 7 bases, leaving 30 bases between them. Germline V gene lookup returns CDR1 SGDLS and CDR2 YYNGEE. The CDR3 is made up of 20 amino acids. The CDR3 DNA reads TGTGCCAGCAGCGTATACCACCCCCTCGGGCGGGATGCAATATTGAATGAGCAGTTCTTC. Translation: CASSVYHPLGRDAILNEQFF.

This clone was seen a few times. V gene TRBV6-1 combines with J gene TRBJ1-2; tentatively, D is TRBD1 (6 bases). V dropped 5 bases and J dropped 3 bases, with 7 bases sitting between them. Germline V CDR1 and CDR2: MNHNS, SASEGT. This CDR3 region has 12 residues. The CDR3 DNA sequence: TGTGCCAGCAGTACAGGGTACTATGGCTACACCTTC. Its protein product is CASSTGYYGYTF.

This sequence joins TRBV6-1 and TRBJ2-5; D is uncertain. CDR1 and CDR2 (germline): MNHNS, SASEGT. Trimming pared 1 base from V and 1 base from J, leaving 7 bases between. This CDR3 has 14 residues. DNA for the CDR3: TGTGCCAGCAGTGAAGGGCAGGTCCAAGAGACCCAGTACTTC. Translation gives CASSEGQVQETQYF.

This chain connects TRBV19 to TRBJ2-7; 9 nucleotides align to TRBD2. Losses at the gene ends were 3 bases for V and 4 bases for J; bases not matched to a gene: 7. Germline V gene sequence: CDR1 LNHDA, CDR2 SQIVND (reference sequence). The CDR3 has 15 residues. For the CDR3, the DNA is TGTGCCAGTAGTATTTCCGCGGGAGGGCAGTACGAGCAGTACTTC. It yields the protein CASSISAGGQYEQYF.

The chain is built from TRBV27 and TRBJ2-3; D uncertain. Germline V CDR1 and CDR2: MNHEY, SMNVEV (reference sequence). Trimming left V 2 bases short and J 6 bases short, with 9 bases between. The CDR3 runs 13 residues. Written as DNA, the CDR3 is TGTGCCAGCAGTTTACTCCAGTCGGATACGCAGTATTTT. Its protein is CASSLLQSDTQYF.

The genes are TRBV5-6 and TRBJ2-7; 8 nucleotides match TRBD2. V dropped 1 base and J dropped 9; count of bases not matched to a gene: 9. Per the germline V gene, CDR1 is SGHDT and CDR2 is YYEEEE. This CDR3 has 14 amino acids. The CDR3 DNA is TGTGCCAGCAGCTTGACGGGACTAGTCCACGGGCAGTACTTC. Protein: CASSLTGLVHGQYF.

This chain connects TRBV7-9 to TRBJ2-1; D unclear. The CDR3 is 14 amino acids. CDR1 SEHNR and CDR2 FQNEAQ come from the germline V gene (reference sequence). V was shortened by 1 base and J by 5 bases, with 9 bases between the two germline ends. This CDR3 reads CASSLGQINNEQFF. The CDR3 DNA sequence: TGTGCCAGCAGCTTAGGGCAGATAAACAATGAGCAGTTCTTC.

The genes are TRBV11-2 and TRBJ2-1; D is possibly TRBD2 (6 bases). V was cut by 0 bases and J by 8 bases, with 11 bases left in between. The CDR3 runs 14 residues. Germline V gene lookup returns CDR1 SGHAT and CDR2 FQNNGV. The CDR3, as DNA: TGTGCCAGCAGCTTAGACCGGGAGTCGGATGAGCAGTTCTTC. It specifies CASSLDRESDEQFF.

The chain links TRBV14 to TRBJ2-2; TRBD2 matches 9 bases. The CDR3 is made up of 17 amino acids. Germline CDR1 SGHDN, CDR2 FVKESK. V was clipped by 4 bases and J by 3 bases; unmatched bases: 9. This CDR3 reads CASSPPMAGGYTGELFF. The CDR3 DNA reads TGTGCCAGCAGCCCCCCGATGGCGGGAGGGTACACCGGGGAGCTGTTTTTT.

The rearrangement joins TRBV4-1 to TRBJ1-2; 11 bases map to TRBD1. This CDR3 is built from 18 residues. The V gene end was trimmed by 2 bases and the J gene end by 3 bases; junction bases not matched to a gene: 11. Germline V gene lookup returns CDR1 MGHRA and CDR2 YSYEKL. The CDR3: CASSQPKGLGQGDYGYTF. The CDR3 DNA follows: TGCGCCAGCAGCCAACCCAAAGGGTTGGGACAGGGGGACTATGGCTACACCTTC.

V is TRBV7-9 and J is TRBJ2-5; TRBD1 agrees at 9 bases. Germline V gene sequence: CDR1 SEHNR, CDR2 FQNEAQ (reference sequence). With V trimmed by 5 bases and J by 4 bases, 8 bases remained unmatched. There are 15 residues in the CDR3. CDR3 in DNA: TGTGCCAGCAGCGGCCGGGACAGGGAGTCAGAGACCCAGTACTTC. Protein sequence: CASSGRDRESETQYF.

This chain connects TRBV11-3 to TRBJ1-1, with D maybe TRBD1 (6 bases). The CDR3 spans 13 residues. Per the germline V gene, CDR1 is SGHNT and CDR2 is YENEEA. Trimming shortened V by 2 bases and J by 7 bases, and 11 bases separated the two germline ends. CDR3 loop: CASSLSQGLEAFF. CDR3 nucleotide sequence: TGTGCCAGCAGCTTATCCCAGGGGCTTGAAGCTTTCTTT.

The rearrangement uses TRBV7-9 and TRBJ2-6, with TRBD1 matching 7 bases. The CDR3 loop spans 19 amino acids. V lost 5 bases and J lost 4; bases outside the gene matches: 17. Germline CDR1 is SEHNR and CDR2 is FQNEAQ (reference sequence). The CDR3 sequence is CASSKPGQMYSRGANVLTF. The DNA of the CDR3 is TGTGCCAGCAGCAAACCGGGACAGATGTATTCGCGCGGGGCCAACGTCCTGACTTTC.

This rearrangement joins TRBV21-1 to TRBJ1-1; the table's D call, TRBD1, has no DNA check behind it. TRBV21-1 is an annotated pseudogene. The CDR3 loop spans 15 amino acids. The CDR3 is CASRGGTAKNTEAFF. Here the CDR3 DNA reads TGTGCCAGCAGAGGGGGGACAGCCAAGAACACTGAAGCTTTCTTT.

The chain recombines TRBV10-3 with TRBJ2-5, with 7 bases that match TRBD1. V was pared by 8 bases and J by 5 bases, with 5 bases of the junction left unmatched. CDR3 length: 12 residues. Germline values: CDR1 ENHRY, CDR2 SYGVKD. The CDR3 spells CAISVQGETQYF. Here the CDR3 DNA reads TGTGCCATCTCGGTACAGGGGGAGACCCAGTACTTC.